This T cell receptor beta chain emerged from a study of blood T cell repertoires in COVID-19. Study information: Donors in the United States, Italy and Spain gave samples during acute or convalescent COVID-19. Sample material is recorded as cDNA or gDNA derived from T cells, B-cell-depleted T cells, or PBMCs.

Trimming cost V 6 bases and J 0 bases, with 8 bases left between them. The CDR3 length is 13 residues. Germline CDR1 is KGHSH and CDR2 is LQKENI. Authors' data handling: Estimates of nucleated cell counts were drawn from the amplification of reference gene primers. Clones were sequenced by immunoSEQ multiplex PCR, and TCRdb holds only the in-frame ones, with some missing. V, J and clone size are those of that table, while D and trimming were read from the DNA. The repertoire has 110,000 to 150,000 clones, over 75% of them found once; the top ten carry around 45%. The clonotype was recovered from a human donor in a cohort sampled during active COVID-19. The chain links TRBV18 to TRBJ1-1, with D possibly TRBD1 on 5 matching bases. Sequences were obtained from peripheral blood. CDR3 in amino acids: CASSPTVNTEAFF. As DNA, the CDR3 is TGTGCCAGCTCCCCGACAGTGAACACTGAAGCTTTCTTT.